The TCR beta chain under discussion was sequenced for a study of T cells in Graves' hyperthyroidism and ophthalmopathy. CDR3 length: 11 residues. Germline-derived CDR1 and CDR2 are SQVTM and ANQGSEA. V was shortened by 8 bases and J by 8 bases, with 15 bases between the two germline ends. This clonotype was detected ten times or more. There were TCR beta CDR3 regions amplified from RNA transcripts. Using the HTBI primer set, a first-round RT-PCR was run on the TCR CDR3. TCRdb called the multiplex PCR reads again in MiXCR, with one record for every CDR3 protein. The table records around 380,000 distinct CDR3 sequences, approximately 12% of them present only once.

Sample: blood. This clonotype originated in a young man with Graves' hyperthyroidism that later progressed to Graves' ophthalmopathy. The chain couples TRBV29-1 to TRBJ1-2, with no clear D. CDR3: CSFAAAGGYTF. The CDR3 DNA reads TGCAGCTTTGCCGCGGCGGGGGGCTACACCTTC.